One sample yielded the 24 T cell receptor beta chains listed below, sequenced in a study of blood T cell repertoires in COVID-19. The data were produced by immunoSEQ multiplex PCR, yet TCRdb's version contains in-frame clones alone and is incomplete. The sample gives around 280,000 clones, about 90% of which show up once; approximately 2% is in the top ten. Sequencing used peripheral blood. The receptors originated from a woman younger than 45 who had recovered from COVID-19.

The chain combines TRBV7-9 with TRBJ2-7; TRBD1 matches 8 bases. Germline CDR1 SEHNR, CDR2 FQNEAQ (reference sequence). CDR3 length equals 11 residues. V shed 10 bases and J 6 bases; nucleotides not matched to a gene: 5. CDR3 coding DNA: TGTGCCATAGACAGGGGAGGCGAGCAGTACTTC. Translating it yields CAIDRGGEQYF.

The chain uses TRBV4-1 and TRBJ1-1; D not certain. The CDR3 totals 14 residues. CDR1 and CDR2 from the germline V gene are MGHRA and YSYEKL. V dropped 1 base and J dropped 4 bases, with 10 bases sitting between them. The CDR3 here is CASSQVVVTTEAFF. The CDR3 nucleotides are TGCGCCAGCAGCCAAGTGGTAGTTACCACTGAAGCTTTCTTT.

The chain uses TRBV3-1 (or the pseudogene TRBV3-2) and TRBJ1-2; possible D gene TRBD1, 6 bases. Trimming stripped 1 base from V and 3 bases from J, with 15 bases between. Germline CDR1 LGHDT, CDR2 YNNKEL (reference sequence). There are 16 residues in the CDR3. The CDR3 DNA reads as TGTGCCAGCAGCCAAGGTCCTAACAGGGCCCACTATGGCTACACCTTC. As protein: CASSQGPNRAHYGYTF.

This sequence joins TRBV5-1 and TRBJ2-3, with a possible D match to TRBD2 (5 bases). Trimming cost V 3 bases and J 3 bases, with 8 bases left between them. Germline V gene lookup returns CDR1 SGHRS and CDR2 YFSETQ. The CDR3 is 13 amino acids. Here the CDR3 reads CASSWAGTDTQYF. The CDR3 DNA follows: TGCGCCAGCAGCTGGGCGGGTACAGATACGCAGTATTTT.

The gene calls are TRBV5-1 and TRBJ1-3, with D possibly being TRBD1 (5 bases). CDR1 is SGHRS and CDR2 is YFSETQ in the germline V gene. This CDR3 is built from 14 residues. V was trimmed by 0 bases and J by 4 bases, leaving 8 bases between them. The DNA for the CDR3 is TGCGCCAGCAGCTTGGGGACAAGAGGAAACACCATATATTTT. It codes for CASSLGTRGNTIYF.

This chain links TRBV30 with TRBJ2-7; D uncertain. Germline V gives CDR1 GTSNPN, CDR2 SVGIG (reference sequence). Trimming shortened V by 3 bases and J by 6 bases, and 12 bases separated the two germline ends. The CDR3 has 12 residues. CDR3 coding DNA: TGTGCCTGGAGCCCCCAGTTTGGCGAGCAGTACTTC. Translated, it gives CAWSPQFGEQYF. The variable domain in full, completed from reference TRBV30 and TRBJ2-7, reads SQTIHQWPATLVQPVGSPLSLECTVEGTSNPNLYWYRQAAGRGLQLLFYSVGIGQISSEVPQNLSASRPQDRQFILSSKKLLLSDSGFYLCAWSPQFGEQYFGPGTRLTVT.

This chain links TRBV9 with TRBJ2-2, with 14 bases aligning to TRBD2. V dropped 4 bases and J dropped 5; count of bases not matched to a gene: 10. The CDR3 is made up of 18 amino acids. Germline loops: CDR1 SGDLS, CDR2 YYNGEE. CDR3 region: CASSPPDWTSGRTGELFF. CDR3 coding DNA: TGTGCCAGCAGCCCACCCGATTGGACTAGCGGGAGGACCGGGGAGCTGTTTTTT.

A word on this clone: Other DNA sequences in this sample translate to the same CDR3. The rearrangement uses TRBV28 and TRBJ2-3; tentatively, D is TRBD2 (6 bases). The V gene lost 1 base and the J gene lost 0 bases, with 11 bases spanning the gap. Germline V gives CDR1 MDHEN, CDR2 SYDVKM. The CDR3 has 16 amino acids. The CDR3: CASSLSRGTSTDTQYF. The CDR3 DNA reads TGTGCCAGCAGTTTATCCCGGGGGACTAGCACAGATACGCAGTATTTT.

V gene TRBV3-1 (or the pseudogene TRBV3-2) combines with J gene TRBJ1-1, with D possibly TRBD1 on 5 matching bases. CDR3 length: 13 residues. The V gene lost 4 bases and the J gene lost 7 bases, with 13 bases spanning the gap. Per germline, CDR1 LGHDT and CDR2 YNNKEL (reference sequence). This CDR3 is CASSPPMTDEAFF. The CDR3, as DNA: TGTGCCAGCAGCCCCCCGATGACAGATGAAGCTTTCTTT.

The chain has TRBV28 and TRBJ2-5; 8 nucleotides agree with TRBD2. This CDR3 contains 14 residues. CDR1 and CDR2 from the germline V gene are MDHEN and SYDVKM. The ends lost 10 bases at V and 2 bases at J; junction bases unmatched: 9. As DNA, the CDR3 is TGTGCCATACGTCTCACTAGCGGTCAAGAGACCCAGTACTTC. Protein sequence: CAIRLTSGQETQYF.

This chain links TRBV6-5 with TRBJ1-5; no reliable D call. CDR3 length: 14 amino acids. V was pared by 8 bases and J by 1 base, with 12 bases between. Per the germline V gene, CDR1 is MNHEY and CDR2 is SVGAGI. CDR3 amino acids: CASDHRTSNQPQHF. The CDR3 DNA is TGTGCCAGCGATCACAGAACGAGCAATCAGCCCCAGCATTTT.

This chain joins TRBV9 and TRBJ2-1; TRBD2 matches at 14 bases. The CDR3 contains 17 residues. The ends lost 4 bases at V and 6 bases at J; junction bases unmatched: 9. Germline V lookup: CDR1 SGDLS, CDR2 YYNGEE. CDR3 DNA sequence: TGTGCCAGCAGCCCTCAATCCGGGACTAGCGGGAGCAATGAGCAGTTCTTC. Its protein product is CASSPQSGTSGSNEQFF.

This clone was recorded once. The rearrangement links TRBV6-5 to TRBJ2-1; D is unresolved. There are 12 residues in the CDR3. Looked up from germline, CDR1 is MNHEY and CDR2 is SVGAGI. Trimming removed 2 bases at V and 5 bases at J, with 4 bases between. The CDR3 nucleotides are TGTGCCAGCAGTTACCAGAACAATGAGCAGTTCTTC. This translates into CASSYQNNEQFF.

The CDR3 DNA sequence: TGTGCCAGTATATGGGCTGAGGGTTACCTAGCGGGCACCTTCTACGAGCAGTACTTC. Its protein product is CASIWAEGYLAGTFYEQYF. This rearrangement joins TRBV19 to TRBJ2-7; 8 bases line up with TRBD2. The CDR3 has 19 amino acids. V shed 7 bases, J shed 3 bases, and the junction held 23 bases outside the gene matches. In germline, CDR1 is LNHDA, CDR2 SQIVND (reference sequence).

This clone was counted a single time. The chain carries TRBV13 and TRBJ2-2, with 9 bases that match TRBD1. Losses at the gene ends were 5 bases for V and 8 bases for J; bases not matched to a gene: 3. The CDR3 runs to 13 residues. Looked up from germline, CDR1 is PRHDT and CDR2 is FYEKMQ (reference sequence). CDR3 amino acids: CASSTDRGGELFF. CDR3 sequence (DNA): TGTGCCAGCAGCACGGACAGGGGAGGGGAGCTGTTTTTT.

The chain employs TRBV4-1 and TRBJ2-7, with TRBD1 identical over 10 bases. Trimming removed 4 bases from V and 3 bases from J; junction bases left unmatched: 6. Germline loops: CDR1 MGHRA, CDR2 YSYEKL. The CDR3 spans 15 residues. The CDR3 here is CASSPMGQGNYEQYF. The CDR3 DNA reads as TGCGCCAGCAGCCCTATGGGACAGGGGAACTACGAGCAGTACTTC.

The CDR3, as DNA: TGTGCCAGCAGTAGGAGGACAGGACGAACTGAAGCTTTCTTT. This translates into CASSRRTGRTEAFF. The chain carries TRBV6-5 and TRBJ1-1; 7 positions match TRBD1. Germline CDR1 MNHEY, CDR2 SVGAGI. This CDR3 region has 14 residues. The junction had 8 bases not matched to a gene; V was cut back by 5 bases and J by 5 bases.

The chain carries TRBV11-2 and TRBJ1-1; unclear D gene. V lost 5 bases and J 0 bases, leaving 7 bases between the germline ends. The CDR3 is made up of 13 amino acids. CDR1 and CDR2 (germline): SGHAT, FQNNGV. The CDR3: CASSLPVNTEAFF. The CDR3 DNA follows: TGTGCCAGCAGCCTACCTGTGAACACTGAAGCTTTCTTT.

The CDR3 spells CASSLGQGIDEKLFF. The CDR3, as DNA: TGCGCCAGCAGCCTGGGACAGGGAATTGATGAAAAACTGTTTTTT. The chain recombines TRBV4-3 with TRBJ1-4, with 9 bases aligning to TRBD1. Per germline, CDR1 LGHNA and CDR2 YSLEER. The V gene end was trimmed by 4 bases and the J gene end by 6 bases; junction bases not matched to a gene: 6. There are 15 residues in the CDR3.

The rearrangement links TRBV28 to TRBJ2-1; 10 positions match TRBD2. The CDR3 loop spans 15 amino acids. Germline loops: CDR1 MDHEN, CDR2 SYDVKM. V dropped 4 bases and J dropped 8; count of bases not matched to a gene: 8. The CDR3 sequence: CASSSISGRMDEQFF. In DNA, the CDR3 is TGTGCCAGCAGTTCGATTAGCGGGAGGATGGATGAGCAGTTCTTC.

The sample holds one count of this clone. This chain links TRBV28 with TRBJ2-7; 9 bases agree with TRBD1. The CDR3 contains 15 residues. CDR1 is MDHEN, CDR2 SYDVKM, per germline. With V trimmed by 2 bases and J by 4 bases, 6 bases remained unmatched. The CDR3 DNA reads as TGTGCCAGCAGTTTAAAGACAGGGGGTTTATACGAGCAGTACTTC. Protein sequence: CASSLKTGGLYEQYF.

J is TRBJ2-3 and V is TRBV4-1, with D tentatively TRBD1 (5 bases). In germline, CDR1 is MGHRA, CDR2 YSYEKL. V was trimmed by 5 bases and J by 4 bases, leaving 10 bases between them. The CDR3 runs 13 residues. For the CDR3, the DNA is TGCGCCAGCAGCGGGGCTCAACCAGATACGCAGTATTTT. As protein: CASSGAQPDTQYF.

The V gene is TRBV7-2, the J gene TRBJ2-1; 11 positions match TRBD2. The CDR3 is 18 amino acids. Germline V gene sequence: CDR1 SGHTA, CDR2 FQGNSA. With 1 base clipped from V and 1 base from J, the junction kept 6 bases outside the gene matches. CDR3 in amino acids: CASSLVLAGGRSYNEQFF. In DNA form, the CDR3 reads TGTGCCAGCAGCTTAGTGCTAGCGGGGGGAAGATCCTACAATGAGCAGTTCTTC.

V gene TRBV5-4 combines with J gene TRBJ1-3; 7 bases fit TRBD1. The V gene end was trimmed by 4 bases and the J gene end by 4 bases; junction bases not matched to a gene: 8. Germline CDR1 reads SGHNT; CDR2 reads YYREEE (reference sequence). This CDR3 region has 15 residues. For the CDR3, the DNA is TGTGCCAGCAGCCAAAAGACAGGGAGAGGAAACACCATATATTTT. As protein: CASSQKTGRGNTIYF.